The present T cell receptor (beta chain) was sequenced within a study of T cell responses to AZD1222 COVID-19 vaccine. Overall study results and limits: The CD4 TCRs associated with vaccination extended across spike and predominated at 160-218 and 743-854. The study identified only six AZD1222 recipients as seropositive at baseline.

To note about this clone: Its specificity is unknown.

The V and J ends lost 3 bases and 3 bases respectively, with 18 bases between them. The CDR3 is made up of 17 amino acids. Germline CDR1 is SGDLS and CDR2 is YYNGEE. Using immunoSEQ multiplex PCR, the repertoire was profiled, and TCRdb retains in-frame clones only, with some absent. The data show over 95,000 clones, 88% seen once. Sequenced here: peripheral blood, sampled on day 0 of AZD1222 vaccination. The receptor was isolated from an adult in good health. This sequence joins TRBV9 and TRBJ2-2; D not certain. The CDR3 loop reads CASSAHRVGVDTGELFF. CDR3 nucleotides: TGTGCCAGCAGCGCCCATAGGGTAGGCGTCGACACCGGGGAGCTGTTTTTT.